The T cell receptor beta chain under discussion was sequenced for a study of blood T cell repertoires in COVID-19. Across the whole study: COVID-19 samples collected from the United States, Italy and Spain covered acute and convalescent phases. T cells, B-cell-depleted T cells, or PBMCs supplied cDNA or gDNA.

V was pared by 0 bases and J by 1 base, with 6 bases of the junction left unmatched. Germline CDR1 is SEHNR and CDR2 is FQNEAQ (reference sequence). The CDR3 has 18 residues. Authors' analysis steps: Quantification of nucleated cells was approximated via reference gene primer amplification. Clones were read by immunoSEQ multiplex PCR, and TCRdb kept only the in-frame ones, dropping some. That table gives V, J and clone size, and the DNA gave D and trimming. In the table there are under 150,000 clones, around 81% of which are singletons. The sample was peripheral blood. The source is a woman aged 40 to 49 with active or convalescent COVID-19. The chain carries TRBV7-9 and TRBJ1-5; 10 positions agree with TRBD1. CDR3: CASSLARTGGISNQPQHF. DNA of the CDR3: TGTGCCAGCAGCTTAGCTAGGACAGGGGGGATAAGCAATCAGCCCCAGCATTTT.